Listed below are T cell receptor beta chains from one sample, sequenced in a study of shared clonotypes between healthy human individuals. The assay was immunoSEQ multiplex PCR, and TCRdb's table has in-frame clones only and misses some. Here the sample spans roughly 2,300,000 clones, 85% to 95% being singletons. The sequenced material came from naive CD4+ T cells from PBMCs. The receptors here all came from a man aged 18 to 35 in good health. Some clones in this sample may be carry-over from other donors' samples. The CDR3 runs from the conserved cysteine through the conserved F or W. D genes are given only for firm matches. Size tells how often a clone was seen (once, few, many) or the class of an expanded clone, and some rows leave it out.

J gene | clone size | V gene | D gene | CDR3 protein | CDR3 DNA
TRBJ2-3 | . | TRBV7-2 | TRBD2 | CASSLARLAATDTQYF | TGTGCCAGCAGCTTAGCCAGACTAGCGGCCACAGATACGCAGTATTTT
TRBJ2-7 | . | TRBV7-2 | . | CASSLGQDYEQYF | TGTGCCAGCAGCTTAGGTCAGGACTACGAGCAGTACTTC
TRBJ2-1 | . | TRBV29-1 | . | CSVESGQGATVAGNYNEQFF | TGCAGCGTTGAATCAGGGCAGGGGGCTACCGTAGCGGGAAACTACAATGAGCAGTTCTTC
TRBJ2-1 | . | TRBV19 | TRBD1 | CASQPGQYNEQFF | TGTGCCAGTCAACCGGGACAGTACAATGAGCAGTTCTTC
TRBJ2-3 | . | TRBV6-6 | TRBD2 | CASRAGDSSDTQYF | TGTGCCAGCAGGGCGGGGGATTCTTCAGATACGCAGTATTTT
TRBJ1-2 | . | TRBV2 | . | CASRPGPANGYTF | TGTGCCAGCCGGCCGGGACCGGCGAATGGCTACACCTTC
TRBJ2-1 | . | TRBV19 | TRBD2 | CASSQSGRSNNEQFF | TGTGCCAGTTCCCAGAGCGGGAGATCGAACAATGAGCAGTTCTTC
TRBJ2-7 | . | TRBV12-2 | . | CASRSPVERGAYEQYF | TGTGCAAGTCGCTCCCCGGTGGAGCGGGGAGCCTACGAGCAGTACTTC
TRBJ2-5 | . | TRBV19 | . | CASSDQVLETQYF | TGTGCCAGTAGTGACCAGGTCCTCGAGACCCAGTACTTC
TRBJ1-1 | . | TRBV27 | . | CASSTRGAGNTEAFF | TGTGCCAGCAGTACACGGGGGGCGGGGAACACTGAAGCTTTCTTT
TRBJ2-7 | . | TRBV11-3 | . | CASSPRDKSSYEQYF | TGTGCCAGCAGCCCTCGGGACAAGAGCTCCTACGAGCAGTACTTC
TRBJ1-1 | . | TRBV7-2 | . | CASSLSLNTEAFF | TGTGCCAGCAGCCTCAGTCTGAACACTGAAGCTTTCTTT
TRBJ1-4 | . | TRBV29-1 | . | CSVQSRPDRTSNEKLFF | TGCAGCGTTCAAAGTAGGCCCGACAGAACCTCTAATGAAAAACTGTTTTTT
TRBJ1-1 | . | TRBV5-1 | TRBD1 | CASSLVRAAGGAEDTEAFF | TGCGCCAGCAGCTTGGTAAGGGCGGCAGGGGGCGCGGAGGACACTGAAGCTTTCTTT
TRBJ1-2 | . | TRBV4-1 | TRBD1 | CASSQPGTATNYGYTF | TGCGCCAGCAGCCAACCCGGGACAGCGACGAACTATGGCTACACCTTC
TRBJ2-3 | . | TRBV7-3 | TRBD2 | CASSKIAGVSDTQYF | TGTGCCAGCAGCAAAATAGCGGGAGTATCAGATACGCAGTATTTT
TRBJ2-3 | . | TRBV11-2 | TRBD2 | CASSLVVAGGRTDTQYF | TGTGCCAGCAGCTTAGTCGTAGCGGGAGGGCGGACAGATACGCAGTATTTT
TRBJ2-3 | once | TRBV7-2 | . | CASSLTLTTDTQYF | TGTGCCAGCAGCTTAACCTTGACCACAGATACGCAGTATTTT
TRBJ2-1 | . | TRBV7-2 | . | CASTYNRLDSIQFF | TGTGCCAGCACATACAACCGGCTAGATTCTATACAGTTCTTC
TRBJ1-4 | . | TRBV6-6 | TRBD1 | CASIGTGEGEKLFF | TGTGCCAGCATCGGGACAGGGGAAGGAGAAAAACTGTTTTTT
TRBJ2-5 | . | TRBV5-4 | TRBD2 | CASSLSVAGGQETQYF | TGTGCCAGCAGCTTGTCTGTAGCGGGAGGGCAAGAGACCCAGTACTTC
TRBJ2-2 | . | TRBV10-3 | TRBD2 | CAISGGTSFTGELFF | TGTGCCATCAGTGGTGGGACTAGCTTCACCGGGGAGCTGTTTTTT
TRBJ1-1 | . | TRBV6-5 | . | CASSTPGTLEAFF | TGTGCCAGCAGTACCCCTGGGACACTGGAAGCTTTCTTT